This T cell receptor beta chain was sequenced during a study of shared clonotypes between healthy human individuals. The assay was immunoSEQ multiplex PCR, and TCRdb's table has in-frame clones only and misses some. The sample lists hundreds of thousands of clones; roughly 70% were seen once. This CDR3 comprises 17 residues. CDR1 and CDR2 from the germline V gene are SEHNR and FQNEAQ (reference sequence). J was trimmed by 3 bases and V by 5 bases; bases with no gene match: 10. The sample was memory CD4+ T cells sorted from blood. Described subset: CD45RA-negative fraction. This sequence was found in a woman aged 25 to 45 in good health. The chain employs TRBV7-9 and TRBJ2-1, with 10 bases identical to TRBD2. The CDR3 region is CASSTPRTSGNYNEQFF. The CDR3 nucleotides read TGTGCCAGCAGCACTCCCCGGACTAGCGGCAACTACAATGAGCAGTTCTTC.